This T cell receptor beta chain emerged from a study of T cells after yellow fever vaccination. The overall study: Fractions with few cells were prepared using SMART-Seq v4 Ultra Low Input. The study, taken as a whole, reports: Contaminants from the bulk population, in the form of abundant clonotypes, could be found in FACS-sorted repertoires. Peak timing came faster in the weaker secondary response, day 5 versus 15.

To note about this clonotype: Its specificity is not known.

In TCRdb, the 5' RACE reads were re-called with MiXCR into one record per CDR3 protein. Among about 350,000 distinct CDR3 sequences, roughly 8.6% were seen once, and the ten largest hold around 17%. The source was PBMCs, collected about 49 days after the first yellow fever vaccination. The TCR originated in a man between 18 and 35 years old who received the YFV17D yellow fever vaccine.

CDR3 residues: CSARGLAGIYNEQFF. CDR3 coding DNA: TGCAGTGCTAGAGGACTAGCGGGGATCTACAATGAGCAGTTCTTC. This chain joins TRBV20-1 and TRBJ2-1, with TRBD2 matching 11 bases. There are 15 residues in the CDR3. In germline, CDR1 is DFQATT, CDR2 SNEGSKA (reference sequence). The ends lost 1 base at V and 3 bases at J; junction bases unmatched: 2.